This entry describes one T cell receptor beta chain. Its antigen is unknown. Unique molecular identifiers were built into the TCRbeta library. TCRdb passed the PCR reads through MiXCR, listing each CDR3 protein once. The sample has some 350,000 distinct CDR3 sequences; around 16% are singletons. This entry is derived from a study of T-cell reconstitution after alpha-beta-depleted transplantation in children. Points from the study as a whole: The authors attributed T-cell counts and diversity one year after transplant mostly to newly produced T cells. Two months or so post-transplant, alpha-beta T cells reportedly derived from several hundred expanded graft clones. High day-60 TCRbeta diversity in some patients came from surviving recipient T cells and thymic progenitors.

The source material was PBMCs, mostly from graft donor cells, sampled 360 days after TCRalphabeta/CD19-depleted stem cell transplant. The clonotype originates from a male patient aged 2 to 9 who had a stem cell transplant for acute lymphoblastic leukemia, so the T cells may come from the graft donor.

The CDR3 loop reads CSVEGDRETQYF. The CDR3, as DNA: TGCAGCGTTGAGGGGGATCGGGAGACCCAGTACTTC. V gene TRBV29-1 combines with J gene TRBJ2-5; D may match TRBD1 or TRBD2 (5 bases each). V was trimmed by 3 bases and J by 5 bases, leaving 10 bases between them. Germline CDR1 SQVTM, CDR2 ANQGSEA. This CDR3 is 12 amino acids long.